This note documents a single TCR beta chain sequence. Its antigen is unidentified. The data stem from a study of blood T cells in healthy people across ages. General study points: Per million T cells, the diversity of TCR beta decreased roughly linearly as age advanced.

Sample-barcoded 5' priming and a J-beta primer mix drove a second PCR of about 6 to 11 cycles. A single record per CDR3 protein comes from TCRdb applying MiXCR to the 5' RACE reads. The table has 1.8 million or so distinct CDR3 sequences, 30% to 40% seen once. This TCR derives from a human donor in good health. The sample was blood.

CDR3 sequence reads: CRLRDRVLTEAFF. The DNA of the CDR3 is TGCAGGCTCCGGGACAGGGTTTTAACTGAAGCTTTCTTT. This chain connects TRBV20-1 to TRBJ1-1; 9 bases align to TRBD1. CDR3 length: 13 residues. From germline, CDR1 is DFQATT and CDR2 SNEGSKA (reference sequence).